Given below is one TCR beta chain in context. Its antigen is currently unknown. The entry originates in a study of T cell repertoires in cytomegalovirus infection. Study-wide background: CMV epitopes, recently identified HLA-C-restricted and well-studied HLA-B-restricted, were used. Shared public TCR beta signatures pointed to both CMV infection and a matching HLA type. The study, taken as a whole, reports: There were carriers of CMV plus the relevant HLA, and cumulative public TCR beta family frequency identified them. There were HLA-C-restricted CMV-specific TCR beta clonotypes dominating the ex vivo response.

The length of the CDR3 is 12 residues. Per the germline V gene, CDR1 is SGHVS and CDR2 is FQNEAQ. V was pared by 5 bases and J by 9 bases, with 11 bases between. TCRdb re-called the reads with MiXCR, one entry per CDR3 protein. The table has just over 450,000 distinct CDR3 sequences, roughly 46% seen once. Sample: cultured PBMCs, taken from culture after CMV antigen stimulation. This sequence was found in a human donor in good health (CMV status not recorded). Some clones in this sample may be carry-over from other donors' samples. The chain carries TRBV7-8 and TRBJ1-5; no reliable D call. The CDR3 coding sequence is TGTGCCAGCAGCCCTGATCCTGGGCCCCAGCATTTT. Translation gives CASSPDPGPQHF.